This T cell receptor beta chain is from a study of cytomegalovirus exposure and HLA in healthy donors. Findings and caveats of the study: Cytomegalovirus status was reportedly diagnosed by the classifier with high specificity and sensitivity. There were reportedly fewer N-insertions in an Asian-associated ancestry cluster than the approximately 630-donor mean, in a later analysis.

CDR1 is LNHDA and CDR2 is SQIVND in the germline V gene (reference sequence). The CDR3 consists of 15 residues. With V trimmed by 4 bases and J by 2 bases, 5 bases remained unmatched. Primers for the PCR totalled 60 Vbeta and 13 Jbeta. Libraries were prepared by immunoSEQ multiplex PCR; TCRdb keeps only in-frame clonotypes and omits some of them. This table holds 100,000 to 130,000 clones, approximately 76% found once. Notes on this clone: Its antigen is currently unknown.

The sample comprised PBMCs. This chain joins TRBV19 and TRBJ2-7; 10 positions match TRBD1. The TCR comes from a man younger than 30 in good health and CMV-seronegative. CDR3 DNA: TGTGCCAGTAGTACCGGACAGGGGGTTACCTACGAGCAGTACTTC. It codes for CASSTGQGVTYEQYF.